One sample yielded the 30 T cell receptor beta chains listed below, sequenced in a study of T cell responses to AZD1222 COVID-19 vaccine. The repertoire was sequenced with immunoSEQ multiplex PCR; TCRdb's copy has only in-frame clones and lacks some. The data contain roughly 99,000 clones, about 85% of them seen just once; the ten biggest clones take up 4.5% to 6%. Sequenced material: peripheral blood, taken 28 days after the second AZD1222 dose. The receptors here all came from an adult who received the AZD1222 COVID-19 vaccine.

The chain's CDR3 is CASSATRLQGNEQFF. CDR3 coding DNA: TGTGCCAGCAGTGCCACAAGACTACAGGGAAATGAGCAGTTCTTC. The rearrangement uses TRBV25-1 and TRBJ2-1; a possible D gene is TRBD1 (6 bases). The V gene lost 4 bases and the J gene lost 7 bases, with 17 bases spanning the gap. The CDR3 totals 15 residues. CDR1 is MGHDK and CDR2 is SYGVNS in the germline V gene. Complete variable domain (other parts from reference TRBV25-1 and TRBJ2-1): EADIYQTPRYLVIGTGKKITLECSQTMGHDKMYWYQQDPGMELHLIHYSYGVNSTEKGDLSSESTVSRIRTEHFPLTLESARPSHTSQYLCASSATRLQGNEQFFGPGTRLTVL.

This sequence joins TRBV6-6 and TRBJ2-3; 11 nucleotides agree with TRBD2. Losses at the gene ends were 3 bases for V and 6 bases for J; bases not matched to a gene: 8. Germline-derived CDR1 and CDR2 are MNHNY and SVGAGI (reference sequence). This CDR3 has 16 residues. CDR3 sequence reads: CASSYRVAGGLDTQYF. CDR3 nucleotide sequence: TGTGCCAGCAGTTATCGGGTAGCGGGGGGGCTGGATACGCAGTATTTT.

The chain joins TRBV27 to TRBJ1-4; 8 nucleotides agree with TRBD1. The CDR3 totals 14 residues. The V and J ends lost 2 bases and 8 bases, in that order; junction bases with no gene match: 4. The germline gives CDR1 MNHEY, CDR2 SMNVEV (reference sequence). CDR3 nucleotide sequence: TGTGCCAGCAGTTTACAGGGGGCAGGGGAAAAACTGTTTTTT. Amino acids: CASSLQGAGEKLFF.

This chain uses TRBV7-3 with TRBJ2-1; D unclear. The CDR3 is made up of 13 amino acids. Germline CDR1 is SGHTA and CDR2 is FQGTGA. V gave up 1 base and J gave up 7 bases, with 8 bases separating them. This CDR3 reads CASSLMAGNEQFF. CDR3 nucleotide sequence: TGTGCCAGCAGCTTAATGGCTGGGAATGAGCAGTTCTTC.

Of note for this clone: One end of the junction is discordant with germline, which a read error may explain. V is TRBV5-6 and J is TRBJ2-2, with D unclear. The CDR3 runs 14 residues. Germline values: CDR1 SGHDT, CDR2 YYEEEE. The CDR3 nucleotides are TGTGCCAGCAGCTTGGTAGGGAACACCAGGGAGCTGTTTTTT. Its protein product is CASSLVGNTRELFF.

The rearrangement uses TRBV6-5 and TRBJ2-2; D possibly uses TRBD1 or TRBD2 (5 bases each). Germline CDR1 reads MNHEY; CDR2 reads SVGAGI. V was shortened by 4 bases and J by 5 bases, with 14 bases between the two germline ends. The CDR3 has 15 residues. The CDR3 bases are TGTGCCAGCAGTTCCGGGACGGGCGGTACCGGGGAGCTGTTTTTT. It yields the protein CASSSGTGGTGELFF.

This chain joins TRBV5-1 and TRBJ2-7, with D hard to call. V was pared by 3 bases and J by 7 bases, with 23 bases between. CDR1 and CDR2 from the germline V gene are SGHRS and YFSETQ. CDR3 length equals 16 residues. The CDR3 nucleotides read TGCGCCAGCAGCTCGAACCCAAGCCGAGCAGTCTCTGAGCAGTACTTC. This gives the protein CASSSNPSRAVSEQYF.

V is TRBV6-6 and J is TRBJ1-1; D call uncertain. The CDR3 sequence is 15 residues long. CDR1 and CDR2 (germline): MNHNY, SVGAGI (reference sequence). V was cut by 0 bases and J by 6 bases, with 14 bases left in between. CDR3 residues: CASSYSVTQGAEAFF. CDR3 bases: TGTGCCAGCAGTTACTCGGTCACACAAGGCGCTGAAGCTTTCTTT.

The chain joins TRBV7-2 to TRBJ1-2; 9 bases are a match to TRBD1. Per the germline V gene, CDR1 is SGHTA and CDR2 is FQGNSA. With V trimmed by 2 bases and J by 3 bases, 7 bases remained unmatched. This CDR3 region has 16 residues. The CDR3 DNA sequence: TGTGCCAGCAGCTTATTTGTACAGGGGGCGCACTATGGCTACACCTTC. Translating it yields CASSLFVQGAHYGYTF.

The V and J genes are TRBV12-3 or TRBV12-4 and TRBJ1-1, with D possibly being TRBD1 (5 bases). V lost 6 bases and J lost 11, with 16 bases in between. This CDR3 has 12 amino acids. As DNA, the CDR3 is TGTGCCAGCAGACCCCCCTCGGGGGGTGCTTTCTTT. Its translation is CASRPPSGGAFF.

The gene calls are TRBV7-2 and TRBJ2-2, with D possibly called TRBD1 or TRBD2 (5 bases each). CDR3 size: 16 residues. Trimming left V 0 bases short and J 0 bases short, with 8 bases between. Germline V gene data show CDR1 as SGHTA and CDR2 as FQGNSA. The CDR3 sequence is CASSLAGVANTGELFF. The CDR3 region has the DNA TGTGCCAGCAGCTTAGCGGGGGTCGCGAACACCGGGGAGCTGTTTTTT.

The CDR3 region has the DNA TGTGCCAGCAGCCGAGTGTACTTC. Amino acid sequence: CASSRVYF. The chain carries TRBV21-1 and TRBJ2-7; the table assigns TRBD2, which was not confirmed against the DNA. TRBV21-1 is a pseudogene. The CDR3 length is 8 residues.

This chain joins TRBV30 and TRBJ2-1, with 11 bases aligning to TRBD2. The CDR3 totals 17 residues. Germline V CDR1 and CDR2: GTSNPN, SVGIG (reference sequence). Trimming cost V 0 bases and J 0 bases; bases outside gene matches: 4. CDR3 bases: TGTGCCTGGAGTGTAACTAGCGGGGGAAACTCCTACAATGAGCAGTTCTTC. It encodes CAWSVTSGGNSYNEQFF.

In DNA form, the CDR3 reads TGCGCCAGCAGCCAAAAAGGAAGGGAAGGGTTGTACTTC. Translated, it gives CASSQKGREGLYF. This chain connects TRBV4-1 to TRBJ2-7; D is unresolved. This CDR3 has 13 residues. Germline values: CDR1 MGHRA, CDR2 YSYEKL. Trimming cost V 2 bases and J 12 bases, with 17 bases left between them.

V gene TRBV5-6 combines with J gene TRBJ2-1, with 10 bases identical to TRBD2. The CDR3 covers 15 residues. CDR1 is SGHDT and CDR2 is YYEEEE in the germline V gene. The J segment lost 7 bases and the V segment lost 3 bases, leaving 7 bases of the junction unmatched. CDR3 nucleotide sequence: TGTGCCAGCAGCTCGATACTAGCGGGGCCAAATGAGCAGTTCTTC. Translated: CASSSILAGPNEQFF.

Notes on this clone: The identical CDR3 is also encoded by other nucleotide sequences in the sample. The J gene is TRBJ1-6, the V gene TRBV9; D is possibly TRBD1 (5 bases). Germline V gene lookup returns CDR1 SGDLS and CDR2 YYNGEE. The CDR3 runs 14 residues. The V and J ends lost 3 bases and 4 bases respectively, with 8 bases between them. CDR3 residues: CASSETGYNSPLHF. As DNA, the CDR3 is TGTGCCAGCAGCGAAACAGGATATAATTCACCCCTCCACTTT.

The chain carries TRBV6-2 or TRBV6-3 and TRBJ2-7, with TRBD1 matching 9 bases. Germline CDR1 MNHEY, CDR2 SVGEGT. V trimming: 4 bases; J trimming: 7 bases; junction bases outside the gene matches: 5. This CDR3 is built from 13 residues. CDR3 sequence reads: CASSSQGAGEQYF. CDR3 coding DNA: TGTGCCAGCAGTTCACAGGGGGCTGGGGAGCAGTACTTC.

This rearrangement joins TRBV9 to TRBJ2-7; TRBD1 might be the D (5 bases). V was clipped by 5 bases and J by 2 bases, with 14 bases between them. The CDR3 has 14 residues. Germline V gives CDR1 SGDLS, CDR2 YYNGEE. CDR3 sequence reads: CASSLRQSTYEQYF. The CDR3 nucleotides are TGTGCCAGCAGTCTTAGACAGAGTACCTACGAGCAGTACTTC.

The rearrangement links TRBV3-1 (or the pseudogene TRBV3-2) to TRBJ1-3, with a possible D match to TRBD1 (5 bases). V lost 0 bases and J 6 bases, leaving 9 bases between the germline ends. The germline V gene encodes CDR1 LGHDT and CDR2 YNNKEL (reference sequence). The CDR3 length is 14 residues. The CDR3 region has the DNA TGTGCCAGCAGCCAAGATCAGGGACTAAACACCATATATTTT. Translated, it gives CASSQDQGLNTIYF.

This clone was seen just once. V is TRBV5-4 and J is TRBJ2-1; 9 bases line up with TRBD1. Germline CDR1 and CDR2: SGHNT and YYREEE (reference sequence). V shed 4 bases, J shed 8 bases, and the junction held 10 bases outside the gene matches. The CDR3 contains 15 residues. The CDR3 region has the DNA TGTGCCAGCAGCATCGGACAGGGGTCAGGGGATGAGCAGTTCTTC. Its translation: CASSIGQGSGDEQFF.

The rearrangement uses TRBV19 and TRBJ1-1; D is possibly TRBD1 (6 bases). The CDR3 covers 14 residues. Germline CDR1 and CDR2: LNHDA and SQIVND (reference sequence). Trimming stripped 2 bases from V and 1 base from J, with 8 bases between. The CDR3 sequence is CASSITGANTEAFF. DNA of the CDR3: TGTGCCAGTAGTATAACGGGGGCGAACACTGAAGCTTTCTTT.

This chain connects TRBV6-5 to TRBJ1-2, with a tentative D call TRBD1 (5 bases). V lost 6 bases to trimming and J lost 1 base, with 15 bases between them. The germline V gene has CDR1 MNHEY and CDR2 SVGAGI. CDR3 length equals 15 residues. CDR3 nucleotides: TGTGCCAGCAGGCCGACTGAGGGGTTTAACTATGGCTACACCTTC. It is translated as CASRPTEGFNYGYTF.

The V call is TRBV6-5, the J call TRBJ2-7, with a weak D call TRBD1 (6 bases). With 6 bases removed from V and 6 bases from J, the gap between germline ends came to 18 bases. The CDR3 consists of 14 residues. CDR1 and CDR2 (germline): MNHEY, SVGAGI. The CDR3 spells CASRSGDRIVEQYF. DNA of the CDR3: TGTGCCAGCAGATCGGGCGACAGGATCGTCGAGCAGTACTTC.

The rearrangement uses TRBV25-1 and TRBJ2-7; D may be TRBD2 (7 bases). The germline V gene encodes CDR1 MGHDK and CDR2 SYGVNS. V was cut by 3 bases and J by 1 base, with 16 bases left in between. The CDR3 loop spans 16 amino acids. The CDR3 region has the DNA TGTGCCAGCAGTGATACCTCGGCGGGGGCTTCCTACGAGCAGTACTTC. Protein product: CASSDTSAGASYEQYF.

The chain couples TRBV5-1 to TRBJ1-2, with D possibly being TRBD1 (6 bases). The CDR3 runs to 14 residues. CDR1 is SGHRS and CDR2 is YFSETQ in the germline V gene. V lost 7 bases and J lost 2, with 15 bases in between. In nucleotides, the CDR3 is TGCGCCAGCCAAACCCAGGGGTCGAACTATGGCTACACCTTC. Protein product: CASQTQGSNYGYTF.

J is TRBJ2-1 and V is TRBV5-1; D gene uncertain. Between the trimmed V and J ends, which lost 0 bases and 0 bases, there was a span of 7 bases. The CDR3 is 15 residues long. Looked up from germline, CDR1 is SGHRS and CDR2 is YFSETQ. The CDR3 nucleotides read TGCGCCAGCAGCTTGGGGTCGAGCTCCTACAATGAGCAGTTCTTC. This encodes CASSLGSSSYNEQFF. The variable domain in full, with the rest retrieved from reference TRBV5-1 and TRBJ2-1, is KAGVTQTPRYLIKTRGQQVTLSCSPISGHRSVSWYQQTPGQGLQFLFEYFSETQRNKGNFPGRFSGRQFSNSRSEMNVSTLELGDSALYLCASSLGSSSYNEQFFGPGTRLTVL.

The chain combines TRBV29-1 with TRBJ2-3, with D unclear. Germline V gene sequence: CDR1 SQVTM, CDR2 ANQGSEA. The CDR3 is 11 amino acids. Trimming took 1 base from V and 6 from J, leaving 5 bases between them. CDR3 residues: CSVEAKDTQYF. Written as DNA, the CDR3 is TGCAGCGTTGAAGCGAAGGATACGCAGTATTTT.

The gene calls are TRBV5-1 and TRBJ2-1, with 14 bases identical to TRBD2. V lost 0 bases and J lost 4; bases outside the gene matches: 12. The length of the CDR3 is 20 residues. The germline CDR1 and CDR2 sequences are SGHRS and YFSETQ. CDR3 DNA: TGCGCCAGCAGCTTGGCTGGGACTAGCGGGGGTCCTCCCCTTTACAATGAGCAGTTCTTC. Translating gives CASSLAGTSGGPPLYNEQFF.

As DNA, the CDR3 is TGTGCCAGCAGTTACAATCCCCCCAATGAGCAGTTCTTC. Residues: CASSYNPPNEQFF. The rearrangement joins TRBV6-2 or TRBV6-3 to TRBJ2-1; the D is unclear. The CDR3 totals 13 residues. Germline lookup yields CDR1 MNHEY and CDR2 SVGEGT. V was cut by 2 bases and J by 6 bases, with 8 bases left in between.

The CDR3 DNA follows: TGTGCCAGCAGTCTCACGCTAGAGAATCAGCCCCAGCATTTT. Translating gives CASSLTLENQPQHF. This chain joins TRBV28 and TRBJ1-5; D gene uncertain. Germline V CDR1 and CDR2: MDHEN, SYDVKM. The germline V and J ends were trimmed by 5 bases and 4 bases, with 12 bases remaining between them. This CDR3 region has 14 residues.